The text below deals with one T cell receptor (beta chain). What it binds is unknown. Both 60 Vbeta primers and 13 Jbeta primers went into the PCR. The method was immunoSEQ multiplex PCR; TCRdb's version includes in-frame clones alone and lacks a portion of them. The table records over 120,000 clones, almost 85% of them present only once. Trimming took 5 bases from V and 0 from J, leaving 11 bases between them. Germline V gene sequence: CDR1 SGHRS, CDR2 YFSETQ. The CDR3 extends over 15 amino acids. The data stem from a study of cytomegalovirus exposure and HLA in healthy donors. Regarding the study as a whole: Presence/absence results assume similar sequencing depth per donor, which may not hold. Sequencing probably produced one cluster of sequence variants that were highly shared. In the analysis, some V segments, TRBV6-2 and TRBV6-3 included, were excluded as indistinguishable.

V gene TRBV5-1 combines with J gene TRBJ2-2; TRBD2 might be the D (6 bases). The source is a woman aged 55-75 years in good health and CMV-seropositive. Material: PBMCs. Here the CDR3 DNA reads TGCGCCAGCAGATGGGGGGTACCGAACACCGGGGAGCTGTTTTTT. This encodes CASRWGVPNTGELFF.